Presented here are 9 T cell receptor beta chains from one specimen sequenced in a study. TCRdb redid the calling of the RT-PCR reads with MiXCR, one entry per CDR3 protein. The sample consists of 550,000 to 750,000 distinct CDR3 sequences, 12% to 15% of them appearing once. What was sequenced was memory CD4+ T cells from blood. The receptors shown here come from a female donor in good health, serving as a healthy control.

The V call is TRBV20-1, the J call TRBJ2-3, with TRBD2 matching 7 bases. This CDR3 comprises 14 residues. Losses at the gene ends were 6 bases for V and 3 bases for J; bases not matched to a gene: 9. Germline V CDR1 and CDR2: DFQATT, SNEGSKA (reference sequence). In DNA, the CDR3 is TGCAGTGCCGACCCTGGGGAGGGGACAGATACGCAGTATTTT. Encoded protein: CSADPGEGTDTQYF.

This clonotype was observed many times. The J gene is TRBJ2-4, the V gene TRBV7-2, with TRBD2 identical over 7 bases. The germline gives CDR1 SGHTA, CDR2 FQGNSA. The CDR3 runs to 15 residues. Trimming took 1 base from V and 5 from J; bases not matched to a gene: 5. The CDR3 DNA reads TGTGCCAGCAGCTTAGACGCTAGCGGCCAAAACATTCAGTACTTC. Amino acids: CASSLDASGQNIQYF.

This clonotype was recorded many times. CDR3 amino acids: CSARWTGYNEQFF. The CDR3 DNA follows: TGCAGTGCTAGGTGGACAGGCTACAATGAGCAGTTCTTC. The chain combines TRBV20-1 with TRBJ2-1; 7 bases map to TRBD1. Germline V gives CDR1 DFQATT, CDR2 SNEGSKA (reference sequence). This CDR3 region has 13 residues. The trim removed 3 bases at V and 3 bases at J, leaving 2 bases unmatched.

The gene calls are TRBV18 and TRBJ1-2; a weak D match, TRBD1 (6 bases). Germline CDR1 is KGHSH and CDR2 is LQKENI. This CDR3 contains 15 residues. V was shortened by 3 bases and J by 7 bases, with 18 bases between the two germline ends. CDR3 sequence (DNA): TGTGCCAGCTCACCCCACCCGGACAGTTCGAGTGGCTACACCTTC. It is translated as CASSPHPDSSSGYTF.

This clonotype was seen ten or more times. The chain employs TRBV6-5 and TRBJ1-2, with a tentative D call TRBD1 (5 bases). CDR3 size: 13 residues. The V end was cut by 6 bases, the J end by 4 bases, with 12 bases between. Germline V lookup: CDR1 MNHEY, CDR2 SVGAGI. CDR3 DNA: TGTGCCAGCAGGAGGGGATTCGGCTATGGCTACACCTTC. This encodes CASRRGFGYGYTF.

The chain links TRBV19 to TRBJ2-4, with a possible D match to TRBD2 (5 bases). Germline V gene sequence: CDR1 LNHDA, CDR2 SQIVND (reference sequence). V lost 3 bases and J lost 9, with 9 bases in between. The CDR3 extends over 12 amino acids. DNA of the CDR3: TGTGCCAGTAGTATTTCAGGAGGCATTCAGTACTTC. Amino acids: CASSISGGIQYF.

The V call is TRBV29-1, the J call TRBJ2-7; no reliable D call. The CDR3 is made up of 14 amino acids. Per the germline V gene, CDR1 is SQVTM and CDR2 is ANQGSEA. V dropped 4 bases and J dropped 3 bases, with 16 bases sitting between them. The CDR3 DNA is TGCAGCGTTGTAGAGGATTTGGGGAACTACGAGCAGTACTTC. It encodes CSVVEDLGNYEQYF.

At least ten counts were recorded for this clonotype. The rearrangement links TRBV7-2 to TRBJ1-2; D gene ambiguous. This CDR3 spans 13 amino acids. Germline CDR1 SGHTA, CDR2 FQGNSA. Trimming removed 5 bases from V and 2 bases from J, with 9 bases in between. CDR3 DNA sequence: TGTGCCAGCAGCGGCGGAGGCAACTATGGCTACACCTTC. Translation: CASSGGGNYGYTF.

This clonotype was detected ten times or more. The chain carries TRBV20-1 and TRBJ2-7; D ambiguous. This CDR3 contains 12 residues. Germline V gene lookup returns CDR1 DFQATT and CDR2 SNEGSKA (reference sequence). Trimming removed 4 bases from V and 0 bases from J, with 7 bases in between. The CDR3 is CSATGPSYEQYF. For the CDR3, the DNA is TGCAGTGCTACAGGACCCTCCTACGAGCAGTACTTC.